Following are 14 T cell receptor beta chains from one sample sequenced in a study of somatic mutations in cytotoxic T cells in rheumatoid arthritis. Clones were read by immunoSEQ multiplex PCR, and TCRdb kept only the in-frame ones, dropping some. The data show around 15,000 clones, about 80% seen once. Sequencing was done on a sample of CD8+ T cells sorted from blood. The receptors were gathered from an adult with rheumatoid arthritis.

The CDR3 coding sequence is TGTGCCAGCAGCTTAGGGGGGGTCTGGTACGAGCAGTACTTC. Protein sequence: CASSLGGVWYEQYF. The chain couples TRBV11-2 to TRBJ2-7; tentative D call: TRBD2 (6 bases). Germline V gives CDR1 SGHAT, CDR2 FQNNGV. The CDR3 length is 14 residues. The V end was cut by 1 base, the J end by 4 bases, with 11 bases between.

This clone was detected once. The chain employs TRBV7-9 and TRBJ2-1, with D possibly called TRBD1 or TRBD2 (6 bases each). The germline V gene encodes CDR1 SEHNR and CDR2 FQNEAQ (reference sequence). V shed 6 bases and J shed 6 bases, with 15 bases lying between them. The CDR3 totals 14 residues. The CDR3 DNA reads TGTGCCAGCAGGAATAACAGGGAGGCCAATGAGCAGTTCTTC. Its translation is CASRNNREANEQFF.

The CDR3 loop is CASSSIPFRGLNEQYF. The CDR3 DNA is TGCGCCAGCAGCTCGATCCCATTCAGGGGGCTGAACGAGCAGTACTTC. The chain has TRBV5-1 and TRBJ2-7, with 8 positions matching TRBD1. After removal of 3 bases from V and 5 bases from J, the junction contained 13 bases not matched to a gene. Germline CDR1 is SGHRS and CDR2 is YFSETQ. The CDR3 consists of 16 residues.

The chain has TRBV7-9 and TRBJ2-7, with 11 bases identical to TRBD2. The CDR3 extends over 14 amino acids. The germline gives CDR1 SEHNR, CDR2 FQNEAQ (reference sequence). The V and J ends lost 4 bases and 3 bases, in that order; junction bases with no gene match: 2. This CDR3 is CASSSGTSGYEQYF. The CDR3 coding sequence is TGTGCCAGCAGCTCCGGGACTAGCGGCTACGAGCAGTACTTC.

The chain couples TRBV5-6 to TRBJ2-3; D not resolved. The germline gives CDR1 SGHDT, CDR2 YYEEEE. This CDR3 has 13 amino acids. Deletions cut 2 bases from V and 2 bases from J, with 6 bases between. The CDR3 DNA reads as TGTGCCAGCAGCTTTCTAGTCACAGATACGCAGTATTTT. Protein: CASSFLVTDTQYF.

The chain links TRBV5-8 to TRBJ1-1, with D perhaps TRBD1 (5 bases). CDR3 length: 13 amino acids. Trimming removed 2 bases from V and 11 bases from J, with 16 bases in between. CDR1 SGHTS and CDR2 YDEGEE come from the germline V gene. The CDR3 is CASSFRPPGGAFF. The CDR3 region has the DNA TGTGCCAGCAGCTTCAGGCCTCCCGGGGGGGCTTTCTTT.

The J gene is TRBJ2-3, the V gene TRBV27, with 7 bases that match TRBD2. The CDR3 spans 17 residues. Germline V gene sequence: CDR1 MNHEY, CDR2 SMNVEV (reference sequence). The V and J ends lost 5 bases and 4 bases, in that order; junction bases with no gene match: 15. This chain's CDR3 is CASSPRLASDRADTQYF. CDR3 sequence (DNA): TGTGCCAGCAGTCCAAGACTAGCTTCGGATAGGGCAGATACGCAGTATTTT.

The chain recombines TRBV4-2 with TRBJ1-6; no definite D call. The CDR3 runs 15 residues. Trimming took off 0 bases at V and 4 bases at J, with 7 bases between the two ends. Germline V gives CDR1 LGHNA, CDR2 YNFKEQ. CDR3 nucleotides: TGTGCCAGCAGCCAAGAAAAGAATTATAATTCACCCCTCCACTTT. Amino acids: CASSQEKNYNSPLHF.

The chain links TRBV5-6 to TRBJ2-2; 9 bases align to TRBD1. From germline, CDR1 is SGHDT and CDR2 YYEEEE. The CDR3 is 17 residues long. V lost 0 bases, J lost 5 bases, and 8 bases stayed unmatched. The CDR3, as DNA: TGTGCCAGCAGCTTGGGGGGGACAGGGTTTCGGACCGGGGAGCTGTTTTTT. Its translation: CASSLGGTGFRTGELFF.

V usage is TRBV19 and J usage is TRBJ2-1; D tentatively fits TRBD1 or TRBD2 (5 bases each). With 10 bases removed from V and 5 bases from J, the gap between germline ends came to 18 bases. CDR1 is LNHDA and CDR2 is SQIVND in the germline V gene (reference sequence). The CDR3 runs 14 residues. The CDR3, as DNA: TGTGCCACTAGGGACCTGAGGTCTAACAATGAGCAGTTCTTC. Translating gives CATRDLRSNNEQFF.

This rearrangement joins TRBV27 to TRBJ2-7, with D perhaps matching TRBD1 (6 bases). CDR3 length: 17 residues. Germline assignment: CDR1 MNHEY and CDR2 SMNVEV (reference sequence). Deletions cut 1 base from V and 1 base from J, with 17 bases between. The CDR3 DNA reads TGTGCCAGCAGTTTATGGGCAGGGGAATCTCGGTCCTACGAGCAGTACTTC. Its translation is CASSLWAGESRSYEQYF.

This chain uses TRBV7-8 with TRBJ2-1, with TRBD2 matching over 15 bases. CDR3 size: 18 residues. The V gene end was trimmed by 0 bases and the J gene end by 6 bases; junction bases not matched to a gene: 6. Germline values: CDR1 SGHVS, CDR2 FQNEAQ. The CDR3 here is CASSLAGLAGGEINEQFF. The CDR3 coding sequence is TGTGCCAGCAGCTTAGCCGGACTAGCGGGAGGGGAGATCAATGAGCAGTTCTTC. The variable domain in full, with the rest retrieved from reference TRBV7-8 and TRBJ2-1, is GAGVSQSPRYKVAKRGQDVALRCDPISGHVSLFWYQQALGQGPEFLTYFQNEAQLDKSGLPSDRFFAERPEGSVSTLKIQRTQQEDSAVYLCASSLAGLAGGEINEQFFGPGTRLTVL.

The chain recombines TRBV4-1 with TRBJ1-5; TRBD1 matches at 8 bases. The J segment lost 0 bases and the V segment lost 4 bases, leaving 2 bases of the junction unmatched. The CDR3 spans 15 residues. Germline loops: CDR1 MGHRA, CDR2 YSYEKL. The CDR3 nucleotides read TGCGCCAGCAGCCTGGACAGGGCTAGCAATCAGCCCCAGCATTTT. Residues: CASSLDRASNQPQHF.

V usage is TRBV19 and J usage is TRBJ2-7; tentatively, D is TRBD1 (5 bases). The CDR3 runs to 12 residues. Germline lookup yields CDR1 LNHDA and CDR2 SQIVND (reference sequence). Deletions cut 4 bases from V and 3 bases from J, with 7 bases between. For the CDR3, the DNA is TGTGCCAGTAGTACAGGGAACTACGAGCAGTACTTC. Translating it yields CASSTGNYEQYF.